A single sample gave rise to the 30 T cell receptor beta chains below, sequenced in a study of blood T cells in healthy people across ages. Then a second PCR, running roughly 7 to 11 cycles, was carried out with a sample-barcoded 5' primer and a J-beta primer mix. TCRdb fed the 5' RACE reads into MiXCR, producing one record per CDR3 protein. The sample lists some 790,000 distinct CDR3 sequences; about 28% were seen once. What was sequenced was blood. The receptors stem from a woman of 80 years or more in good health.

This clonotype has just a few counts. This chain connects TRBV14 to TRBJ2-5, with D uncertain. The CDR3 runs to 12 residues. Germline V gene data show CDR1 as SGHDN and CDR2 as FVKESK. V lost 3 bases, J lost 5 bases, and 7 bases lay in between. CDR3 residues: CASSHDRETQYF. In DNA form, the CDR3 reads TGTGCCAGCAGCCACGACCGGGAGACCCAGTACTTC. The full variable domain, in which reference TRBV14 and TRBJ2-5 provide the parts outside the CDR3, is EAGVTQFPSHSVIEKGQTVTLRCDPISGHDNLYWYRRVMGKEIKFLLHFVKESKQDESGMPNNRFLAERTGGTYSTLKVQPAELEDSGVYFCASSHDRETQYFGPGTRLLVL.

This chain connects TRBV6-5 to TRBJ2-3; perhaps TRBD2 as D (6 bases). The CDR3 contains 14 residues. Per germline, CDR1 MNHEY and CDR2 SVGAGI. With 0 bases removed from V and 4 bases from J, the gap between germline ends came to 8 bases. The CDR3 reads CASSYSERADTQYF. DNA of the CDR3: TGTGCCAGCAGTTACTCTGAGCGGGCAGATACGCAGTATTTT.

The chain uses TRBV20-1 and TRBJ2-1; 7 bases agree with TRBD2. CDR1 DFQATT and CDR2 SNEGSKA come from the germline V gene (reference sequence). The length of the CDR3 is 12 residues. V gave up 6 bases and J gave up 13 bases; unmatched junction bases: 12. The chain's CDR3 is CSASGDYLAQFF. The CDR3 nucleotides read TGCAGTGCGAGCGGGGACTACCTTGCCCAGTTCTTC.

The sample holds many counts of this clonotype. The V and J genes are TRBV20-1 and TRBJ2-7; 7 nucleotides line up with TRBD1. The V gene's germline CDR1 is DFQATT and CDR2 SNEGSKA (reference sequence). The V gene end was trimmed by 0 bases and the J gene end by 0 bases; junction bases not matched to a gene: 5. This CDR3 is 15 amino acids long. CDR3 in amino acids: CSARDLRQGSYEQYF. CDR3 coding DNA: TGCAGTGCTAGAGATTTGAGACAGGGCTCCTACGAGCAGTACTTC.

This clonotype came up a few times. This chain connects TRBV7-2 to TRBJ2-3, with D possibly matching TRBD2 (6 bases). The V gene's germline CDR1 is SGHTA and CDR2 FQGNSA. This CDR3 is 16 amino acids long. Deletions cut 6 bases from V and 5 bases from J, with 21 bases between. The CDR3 sequence is CASRPTGMGLRDTQYF. CDR3 sequence (DNA): TGTGCCAGCAGACCTACGGGCATGGGACTTCGAGATACGCAGTATTTT. Variable domain in full (rest from reference TRBV7-2 and TRBJ2-3): GAGVSQSPSNKVTEKGKDVELRCDPISGHTALYWYRQSLGQGLEFLIYFQGNSAPDKSGLPSDRFSAERTGGSVSTLTIQRTQQEDSAVYLCASRPTGMGLRDTQYFGPGTRLTVL.

Regarding this clonotype: A much larger clone is a single base away; this may be a read error. The rearrangement links TRBV7-2 to TRBJ1-1, with D perhaps matching TRBD1 (5 bases). The CDR3 has 14 residues. Germline V CDR1 and CDR2: SGHTA, FQGNSA. The CDR3 sequence is CAGSPGHGNTEAFF. The DNA of the CDR3 is TGTGCCGGCAGCCCGGGGCACGGGAACACTGAAGCTTTCTTT.

This clonotype was seen a single time. The rearrangement joins TRBV18 to TRBJ2-5; 12 bases map to TRBD2. With V trimmed by 3 bases and J by 11 bases, 13 bases remained unmatched. The germline V gene has CDR1 KGHSH and CDR2 LQKENI. The CDR3 length is 16 residues. This CDR3 is CASSPPSSGGGNEQYF. The CDR3 region has the DNA TGTGCCAGCTCACCTCCATCTAGCGGGGGGGGTAATGAGCAGTACTTC.

This clonotype was seen a handful of times. The chain employs TRBV28 and TRBJ1-4, with 8 bases that match TRBD1. V was clipped by 7 bases and J by 3 bases; unmatched bases: 7. This CDR3 comprises 15 residues. In germline, CDR1 is MDHEN, CDR2 SYDVKM. Written as DNA, the CDR3 is TGTGCCAGCAACCCCGGGACAGGACCTAATGAAAAACTGTTTTTT. This translates into CASNPGTGPNEKLFF.

The CDR3 DNA sequence: TGTGCCAGCAGCGCCTCTTGGGGCACAGATACGCAGTATTTT. Translated: CASSASWGTDTQYF. This chain links TRBV7-9 with TRBJ2-3, with D hard to call. Germline V CDR1 and CDR2: SEHNR, FQNEAQ (reference sequence). Trimming took 5 bases from V and 1 from J, leaving 10 bases between them. The CDR3 contains 14 residues.

This clonotype was observed many times. The chain recombines TRBV5-1 with TRBJ2-3; 14 bases agree with TRBD2. Germline CDR1 reads SGHRS; CDR2 reads YFSETQ. This CDR3 region has 17 residues. V gave up 4 bases and J gave up 6 bases; unmatched junction bases: 10. Written as DNA, the CDR3 is TGCGCCAGCAGCCTGGGACTAGCGGGGGCCCCCCTGGATACGCAGTATTTT. This codes for CASSLGLAGAPLDTQYF.

This clonotype showed up just a few times. The chain is built from TRBV6-2 or TRBV6-3 and TRBJ2-2, with TRBD2 matching 7 bases. Germline trimming cut 7 bases from V and 1 base from J; bases unmatched to any gene: 9. The germline gives CDR1 MNHEY, CDR2 SVGEGT. The CDR3 runs to 16 residues. CDR3 bases: TGTGCCAGCACCAACAACGGGGGGAAGAACACCGGGGAGCTGTTTTTT. The encoded protein is CASTNNGGKNTGELFF.

This clonotype has ten or more counts. The chain combines TRBV5-1 with TRBJ1-1, with a weak D call TRBD1 (5 bases). CDR3 size: 15 residues. V was trimmed by 0 bases and J by 5 bases, leaving 14 bases between them. CDR1 SGHRS and CDR2 YFSETQ come from the germline V gene. The CDR3 DNA reads TGCGCCAGCAGCTTGGCCCCCAATCGGGGGACTGAAGCTTTCTTT. Translated: CASSLAPNRGTEAFF.

This clonotype was counted only a few times. This may be a read error, as it is one base from a much larger clone. V usage is TRBV10-3 and J usage is TRBJ2-1; perhaps D is TRBD1 or TRBD2 (5 bases each). This CDR3 has 11 amino acids. V lost 8 bases and J 13 bases, leaving 15 bases between the germline ends. Germline-derived CDR1 and CDR2 are ENHRY and SYGVKD. The DNA for the CDR3 is TGTGCCATCGGCACCAGGGAGACCCAGTTCTTC. It specifies CAIGTRETQFF.

There are many counts of this clonotype. The chain joins TRBV7-2 to TRBJ1-2; TRBD1 agrees at 11 bases. CDR3 length equals 17 residues. Germline values: CDR1 SGHTA, CDR2 FQGNSA. V dropped 5 bases and J dropped 7; count of bases not matched to a gene: 15. The CDR3 DNA reads as TGTGCCAGCAGCCACCGGACAGGGGGCACCTCTTCCCTTGGCTACACCTTC. Translated, it gives CASSHRTGGTSSLGYTF.

CDR3 in amino acids: CAWSADRSNQPQHF. Here the CDR3 DNA reads TGTGCCTGGAGTGCGGACAGGAGCAATCAGCCCCAGCATTTT. The rearrangement joins TRBV30 to TRBJ1-5; 7 bases match TRBD1. Per germline, CDR1 GTSNPN and CDR2 SVGIG (reference sequence). The CDR3 is 14 amino acids. Unmatched junction bases numbered 1, after V lost 1 base and J lost 1 base.

Comment on this clonotype: A much more abundant neighbour one base away suggests this may be a read error. The rearrangement links TRBV6-6 to TRBJ2-1; possibly TRBD2 for D (5 bases). From germline, CDR1 is MNHNY and CDR2 SVGAGI (reference sequence). V was pared by 5 bases and J by 5 bases, with 13 bases between. This CDR3 has 14 residues. The CDR3 reads CASSAWGDHNEQFF. CDR3 in DNA: TGTGCCAGCAGTGCATGGGGAGACCACAATGAGCAGTTCTTC.

There are a few counts of this clonotype. The rearrangement links TRBV9 to TRBJ1-4, with a weak D call TRBD1 (5 bases). The CDR3 extends over 15 amino acids. The germline V and J ends were trimmed by 4 bases and 8 bases, with 18 bases remaining between them. CDR1 is SGDLS, CDR2 YYNGEE, per germline. The CDR3 DNA sequence: TGTGCCAGCAGCCCCGAGGGGCAGGGCGGCGAAAAACTGTTTTTT. It codes for CASSPEGQGGEKLFF.

This clonotype was counted many times. The gene calls are TRBV9 and TRBJ2-7; the D call may be TRBD1 or TRBD2 (6 bases each). CDR3 length: 16 residues. Germline CDR1 is SGDLS and CDR2 is YYNGEE. Trimming stripped 1 base from V and 0 bases from J, with 14 bases between. The CDR3 nucleotides read TGTGCCAGCAGCGTATCCGGGGGCCGATCCTCCTACGAGCAGTACTTC. Translated, it gives CASSVSGGRSSYEQYF. The full variable domain, completed using reference TRBV9 and TRBJ2-7, is DSGVTQTPKHLITATGQRVTLRCSPRSGDLSVYWYQQSLDQGLQFLIQYYNGEERAKGNILERFSAQQFPDLHSELNLSSLELGDSALYFCASSVSGGRSSYEQYFGPGTRLTVT.

This clonotype has at least ten counts. The rearrangement uses TRBV6-2 or TRBV6-3 and TRBJ2-7, with 10 bases aligning to TRBD1. This CDR3 has 15 amino acids. V shed 6 bases, J shed 3 bases, and the junction held 8 bases outside the gene matches. Germline-derived CDR1 and CDR2 are MNHEY and SVGEGT. Written as DNA, the CDR3 is TGTGCCAGCAGCCCCCGGGACAGGGGAAACTACGAGCAGTACTTC. It encodes CASSPRDRGNYEQYF.

The chain carries TRBV7-2 and TRBJ1-5; perhaps TRBD1 as D (5 bases). The CDR3 covers 16 residues. The germline V gene has CDR1 SGHTA and CDR2 FQGNSA. V lost 1 base to trimming and J lost 6 bases, with 16 bases between them. This CDR3 is CASSLGFSGTGQPQHF. The DNA for the CDR3 is TGTGCCAGCAGCTTAGGATTTTCAGGGACCGGTCAGCCCCAGCATTTT.

The chain has TRBV7-8 and TRBJ1-2; maybe TRBD1 (6 bases). Trimming stripped 5 bases from V and 6 bases from J, with 19 bases between. CDR1 is SGHVS, CDR2 FQNEAQ, per germline. The length of the CDR3 is 15 residues. The CDR3: CASSPGLRGGDGYTF. The CDR3 bases are TGTGCCAGCAGCCCGGGGTTAAGGGGGGGCGATGGCTACACCTTC.

At least ten counts were recorded for this clonotype. CDR3 nucleotide sequence: TGTGCCATCAGTTTCTACAGGGACGGACAGTACGAGCAGTACTTC. Translated, it gives CAISFYRDGQYEQYF. This chain links TRBV10-3 with TRBJ2-7, with D perhaps matching TRBD1 (6 bases). Germline values: CDR1 ENHRY, CDR2 SYGVKD. CDR3 length: 15 amino acids. V lost 5 bases to trimming and J lost 4 bases, with 18 bases between them.

In its sample, this clonotype was seen many times. The chain couples TRBV3-1 to TRBJ2-1; weak D call: TRBD1 (6 bases). V gave up 1 base and J gave up 6 bases, with 13 bases separating them. CDR3 length equals 15 residues. CDR1 is LGHDT, CDR2 YNNKEL, per germline (reference sequence). The CDR3 coding sequence is TGTGCCAGCAGCCAAGCCAAGGGACAACCCAATGAGCAGTTCTTC. Protein sequence: CASSQAKGQPNEQFF.

This clonotype was observed many times. The chain employs TRBV6-5 and TRBJ2-1; 13 nucleotides line up with TRBD2. CDR1 and CDR2 from the germline V gene are MNHEY and SVGAGI. The trim removed 6 bases at V and 3 bases at J, leaving 2 bases unmatched. There are 15 residues in the CDR3. CDR3 nucleotides: TGTGCCAGCAGCACTAGCGGGGGGGTCTACAATGAGCAGTTCTTC. Its translation: CASSTSGGVYNEQFF.

This clonotype was counted at least ten times. This rearrangement joins TRBV30 to TRBJ1-5; D is perhaps TRBD1 (6 bases). The V gene's germline CDR1 is GTSNPN and CDR2 SVGIG (reference sequence). V lost 0 bases and J lost 6, with 12 bases in between. The CDR3 has 14 amino acids. DNA for the CDR3: TGTGCCTGGAGTGTAGGAGGGGGTGCTCAGCCCCAGCATTTT. Translated: CAWSVGGGAQPQHF. The full variable domain, its missing parts supplied by reference TRBV30 and TRBJ1-5, is SQTIHQWPATLVQPVGSPLSLECTVEGTSNPNLYWYRQAAGRGLQLLFYSVGIGQISSEVPQNLSASRPQDRQFILSSKKLLLSDSGFYLCAWSVGGGAQPQHFGDGTRLSIL.

The table lists this clonotype with many counts. This chain links TRBV6-2 or TRBV6-3 with TRBJ2-1; 13 bases fit TRBD2. Germline CDR1 MNHEY, CDR2 SVGEGT. CDR3 length equals 16 residues. J was trimmed by 6 bases and V by 2 bases; bases with no gene match: 4. The CDR3: CASSYGRTSGSNEQFF. CDR3 coding DNA: TGTGCCAGCAGTTACGGTAGGACTAGCGGGAGCAATGAGCAGTTCTTC.

The V gene is TRBV6-5, the J gene TRBJ1-1; TRBD1 aligns across 9 bases. Germline lookup yields CDR1 MNHEY and CDR2 SVGAGI. With 5 bases clipped from V and 3 bases from J, the junction kept 4 bases outside the gene matches. The CDR3 extends over 14 amino acids. CDR3: CASSTGQGYTEAFF. CDR3 in DNA: TGTGCCAGCAGTACCGGACAGGGGTACACTGAAGCTTTCTTT.

The chain joins TRBV28 to TRBJ1-1, with D perhaps matching TRBD1 (5 bases). Germline CDR1 and CDR2: MDHEN and SYDVKM. CDR3 size: 15 residues. Trimming took 5 bases from V and 0 from J, leaving 13 bases between them. In nucleotides, the CDR3 is TGTGCCAGCAGTCAACCGGGACTTTTGAACACTGAAGCTTTCTTT. It encodes CASSQPGLLNTEAFF.

Comments on this clonotype: This may be a read error, as it is one base from a much larger clone. The rearrangement joins TRBV15 to TRBJ2-7; 8 nucleotides align to TRBD1. Germline V gene data show CDR1 as LNHNV and CDR2 as YYDKDF (reference sequence). This CDR3 is 17 amino acids long. The CDR3: CVTSRDLGDRGSYEQYF. The CDR3 DNA reads TGTGTCACCAGCAGAGATTTGGGCGACAGGGGTTCCTACGAGCAGTACTTC.

This clonotype appeared many times. The chain is built from TRBV7-2 and TRBJ1-2; 8 bases agree with TRBD1. Germline V CDR1 and CDR2: SGHTA, FQGNSA. Germline trimming cut 3 bases from V and 2 bases from J; bases unmatched to any gene: 8. The CDR3 covers 16 residues. The CDR3: CASSLDRANYNYGYTF. DNA for the CDR3: TGTGCCAGCAGCTTGGACAGGGCCAATTACAACTATGGCTACACCTTC.